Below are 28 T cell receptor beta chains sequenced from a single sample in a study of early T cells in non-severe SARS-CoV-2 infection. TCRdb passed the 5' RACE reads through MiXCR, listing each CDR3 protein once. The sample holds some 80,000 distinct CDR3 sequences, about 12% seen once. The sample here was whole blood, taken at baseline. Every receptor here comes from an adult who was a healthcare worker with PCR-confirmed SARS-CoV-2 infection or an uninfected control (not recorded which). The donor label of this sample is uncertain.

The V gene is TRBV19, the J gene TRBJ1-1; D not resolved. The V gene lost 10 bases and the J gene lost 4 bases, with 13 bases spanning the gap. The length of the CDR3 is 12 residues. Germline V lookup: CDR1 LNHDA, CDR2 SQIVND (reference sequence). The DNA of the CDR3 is TGTGCCACCCGTCCTGGGGTCACTGAAGCTTTCTTT. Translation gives CATRPGVTEAFF.

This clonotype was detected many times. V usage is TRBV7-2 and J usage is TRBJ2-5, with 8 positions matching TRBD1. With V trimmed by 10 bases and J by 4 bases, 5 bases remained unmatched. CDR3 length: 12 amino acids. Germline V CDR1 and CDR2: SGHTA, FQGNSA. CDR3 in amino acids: CATSDRGETQYF. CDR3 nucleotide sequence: TGTGCCACCAGTGACAGGGGAGAGACCCAGTACTTC.

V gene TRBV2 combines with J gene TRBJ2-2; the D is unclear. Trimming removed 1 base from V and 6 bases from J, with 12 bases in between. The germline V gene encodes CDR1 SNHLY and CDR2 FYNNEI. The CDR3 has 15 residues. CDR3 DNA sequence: TGTGCCAGCAGTGAAGGGTTCGAAGCGTCCGGGGAGCTGTTTTTT. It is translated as CASSEGFEASGELFF.

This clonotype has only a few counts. The CDR3: CASSQIPSSRRTGELFF. The CDR3 nucleotides read TGCGCCAGCAGCCAAATACCTAGCTCCCGGCGAACCGGGGAGCTGTTTTTT. The chain is built from TRBV4-3 and TRBJ2-2; perhaps TRBD2 as D (5 bases). Trimming removed 2 bases at V and 5 bases at J, with 18 bases between. Germline-derived CDR1 and CDR2 are LGHNA and YSLEER. The CDR3 spans 17 residues.

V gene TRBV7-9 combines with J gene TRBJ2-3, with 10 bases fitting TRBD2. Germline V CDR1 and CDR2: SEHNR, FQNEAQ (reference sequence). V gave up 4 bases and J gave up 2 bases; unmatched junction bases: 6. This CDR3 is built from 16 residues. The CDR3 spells CASSYGTSVNTDTQYF. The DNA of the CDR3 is TGTGCCAGCAGCTACGGGACTAGCGTGAACACAGATACGCAGTATTTT.

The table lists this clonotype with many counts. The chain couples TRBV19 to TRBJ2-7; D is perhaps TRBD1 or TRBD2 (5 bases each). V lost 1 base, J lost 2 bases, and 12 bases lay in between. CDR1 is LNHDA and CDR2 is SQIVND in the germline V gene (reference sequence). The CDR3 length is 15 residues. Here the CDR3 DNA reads TGTGCCAGTAGTATAGCGGGGACGGACCCCTACGAGCAGTACTTC. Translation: CASSIAGTDPYEQYF.

The CDR3 loop reads CASSEWRGGTDTQYF. The CDR3 coding sequence is TGTGCCAGCAGTGAATGGAGGGGGGGCACAGATACGCAGTATTTT. The chain couples TRBV25-1 to TRBJ2-3, with D perhaps given as TRBD1 or TRBD2 (6 bases each). Trimming cost V 1 base and J 1 base, with 9 bases left between them. The CDR3 consists of 15 residues. CDR1 MGHDK and CDR2 SYGVNS come from the germline V gene.

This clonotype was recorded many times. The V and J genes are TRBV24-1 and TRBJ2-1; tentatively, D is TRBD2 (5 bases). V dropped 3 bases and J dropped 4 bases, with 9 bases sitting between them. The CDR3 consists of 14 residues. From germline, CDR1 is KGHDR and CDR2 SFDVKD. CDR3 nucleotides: TGTGCCACCAGTGATCGGACTGATTACAATGAGCAGTTCTTC. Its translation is CATSDRTDYNEQFF.

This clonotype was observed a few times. The CDR3 spells CSVETEPILAPGDTQYF. In DNA form, the CDR3 reads TGCAGCGTTGAAACCGAACCAATACTAGCTCCCGGAGATACGCAGTATTTT. V is TRBV29-1 and J is TRBJ2-3, with D possibly matching TRBD2 (6 bases). Germline V lookup: CDR1 SQVTM, CDR2 ANQGSEA. Trimming shortened V by 2 bases and J by 5 bases, and 23 bases separated the two germline ends. The CDR3 is made up of 17 amino acids.

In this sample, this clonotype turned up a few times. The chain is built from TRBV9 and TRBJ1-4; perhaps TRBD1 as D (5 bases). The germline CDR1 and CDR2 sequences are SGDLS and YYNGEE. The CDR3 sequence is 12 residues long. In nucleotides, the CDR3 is TGTACTAACGGGACTAGAAATGAAAAACTGTTTTTT. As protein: CTNGTRNEKLFF.

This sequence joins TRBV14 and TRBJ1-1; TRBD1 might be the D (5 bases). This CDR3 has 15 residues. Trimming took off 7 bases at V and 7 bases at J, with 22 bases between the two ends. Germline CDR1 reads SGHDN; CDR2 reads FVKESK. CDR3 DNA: TGTGCCAGCACCGAAAGGGACGGCCCTACGGTTGAAGCTTTCTTT. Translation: CASTERDGPTVEAFF.

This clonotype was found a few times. The CDR3 sequence is CASSRQGTTDTQYF. As DNA, the CDR3 is TGTGCCAGCAGCCGACAGGGGACCACAGATACGCAGTATTTT. The chain has TRBV5-4 and TRBJ2-3; 8 bases line up with TRBD1. J gave up 2 bases and V 4 bases, and 3 bases lay outside the gene matches. The CDR3 has 14 amino acids. Germline V gene sequence: CDR1 SGHNT, CDR2 YYREEE (reference sequence).

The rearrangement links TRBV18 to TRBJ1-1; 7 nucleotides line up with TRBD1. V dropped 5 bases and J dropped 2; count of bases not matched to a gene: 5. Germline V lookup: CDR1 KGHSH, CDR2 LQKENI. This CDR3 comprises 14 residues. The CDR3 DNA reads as TGTGCCAGCTCAACTAACAGGGGAAACACTGAAGCTTTCTTT. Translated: CASSTNRGNTEAFF.

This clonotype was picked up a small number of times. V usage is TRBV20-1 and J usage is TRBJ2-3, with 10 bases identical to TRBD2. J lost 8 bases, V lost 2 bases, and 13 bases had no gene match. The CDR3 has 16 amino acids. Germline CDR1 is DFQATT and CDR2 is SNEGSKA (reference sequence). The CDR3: CSARSLAGASRGTQYF. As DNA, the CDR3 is TGCAGTGCTAGATCCCTAGCGGGGGCCTCCCGGGGTACGCAGTATTTT.

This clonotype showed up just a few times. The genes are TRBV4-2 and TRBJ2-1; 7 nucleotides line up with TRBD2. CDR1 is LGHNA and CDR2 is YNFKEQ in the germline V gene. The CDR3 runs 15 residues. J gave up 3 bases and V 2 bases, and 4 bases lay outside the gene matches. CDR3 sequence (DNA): TGTGCCAGCAGCCAACTTCCTAGCGGCTACAATGAGCAGTTCTTC. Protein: CASSQLPSGYNEQFF.

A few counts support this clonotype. CDR3 sequence reads: CASSRTYVNEAFF. Here the CDR3 DNA reads TGCGCCAGCAGCCGGACGTATGTGAATGAAGCTTTCTTT. This chain joins TRBV4-1 and TRBJ1-1; D not resolved. The length of the CDR3 is 13 residues. Germline values: CDR1 MGHRA, CDR2 YSYEKL. V lost 4 bases and J 7 bases, leaving 13 bases between the germline ends.

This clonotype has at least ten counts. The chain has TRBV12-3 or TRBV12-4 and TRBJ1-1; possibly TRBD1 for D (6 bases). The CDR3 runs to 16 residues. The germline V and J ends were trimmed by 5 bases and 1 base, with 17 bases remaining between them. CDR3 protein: CASSPKGRGKNTEAFF. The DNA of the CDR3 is TGTGCCAGCAGTCCGAAGGGAAGGGGGAAGAACACTGAAGCTTTCTTT.

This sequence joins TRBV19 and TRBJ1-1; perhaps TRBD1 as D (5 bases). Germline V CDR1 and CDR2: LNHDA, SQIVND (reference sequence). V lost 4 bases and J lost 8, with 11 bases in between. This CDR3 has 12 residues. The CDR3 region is CASSTGTEEAFF. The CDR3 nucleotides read TGTGCCAGTAGTACCGGGACCGAAGAAGCTTTCTTT.

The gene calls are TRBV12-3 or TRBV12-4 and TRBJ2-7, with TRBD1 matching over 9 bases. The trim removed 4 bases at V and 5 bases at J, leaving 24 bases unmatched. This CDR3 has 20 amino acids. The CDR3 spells CASSSTGGKGTGTWRNEQYF. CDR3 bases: TGTGCCAGCAGTTCCACAGGGGGCAAGGGTACCGGGACCTGGCGGAACGAGCAGTACTTC.

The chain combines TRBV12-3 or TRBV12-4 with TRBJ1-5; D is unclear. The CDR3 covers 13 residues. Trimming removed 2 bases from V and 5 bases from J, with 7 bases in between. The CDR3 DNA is TGTGCCAGCAGTTTAAGGGTGGATCAGCCCCAGCATTTT. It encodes CASSLRVDQPQHF.

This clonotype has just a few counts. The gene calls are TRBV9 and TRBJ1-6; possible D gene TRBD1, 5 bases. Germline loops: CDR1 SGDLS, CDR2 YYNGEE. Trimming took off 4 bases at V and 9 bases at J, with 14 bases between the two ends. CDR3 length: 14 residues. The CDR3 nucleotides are TGTGCCAGCAGCATAGAGCAAGGGGTTTCACCCCTCCACTTT. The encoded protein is CASSIEQGVSPLHF.

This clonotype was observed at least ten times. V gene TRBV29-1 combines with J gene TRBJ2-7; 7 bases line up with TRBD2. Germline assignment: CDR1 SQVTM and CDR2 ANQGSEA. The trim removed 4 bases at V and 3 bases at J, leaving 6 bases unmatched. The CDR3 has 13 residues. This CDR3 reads CSVVGGSFYEQYF. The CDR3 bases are TGCAGCGTTGTCGGCGGGAGTTTCTACGAGCAGTACTTC.

The CDR3 bases are TGTGCCAGCTCCACACTACCCGGGGGGTATAGTACTGAAGCTTTCTTT. Protein: CASSTLPGGYSTEAFF. The chain carries TRBV18 and TRBJ1-1; a possible D gene is TRBD1 (5 bases). Trimming stripped 6 bases from V and 5 bases from J, with 22 bases between. CDR3 length equals 16 residues. Per germline, CDR1 KGHSH and CDR2 LQKENI.

CDR3 nucleotide sequence: TGCAGTGCTAGCGACCGACTAGCGGGAGGTCTTTACAATGAGCAGTTCTTC. This sequence encodes CSASDRLAGGLYNEQFF. The rearrangement joins TRBV20-1 to TRBJ2-1; 13 bases map to TRBD2. CDR1 is DFQATT and CDR2 is SNEGSKA in the germline V gene (reference sequence). The V gene end was trimmed by 3 bases and the J gene end by 4 bases; junction bases not matched to a gene: 9. The CDR3 consists of 17 residues.

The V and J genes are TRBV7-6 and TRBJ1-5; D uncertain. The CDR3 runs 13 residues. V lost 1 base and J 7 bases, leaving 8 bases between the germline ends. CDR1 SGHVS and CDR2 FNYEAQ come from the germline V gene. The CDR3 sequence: CASSLDVAQPQHF. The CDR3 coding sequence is TGTGCCAGCAGCTTAGACGTGGCCCAGCCCCAGCATTTT.

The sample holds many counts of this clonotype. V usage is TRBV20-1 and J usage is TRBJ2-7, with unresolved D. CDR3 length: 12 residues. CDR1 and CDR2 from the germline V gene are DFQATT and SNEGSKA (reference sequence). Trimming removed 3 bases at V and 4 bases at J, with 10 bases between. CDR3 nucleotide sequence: TGCAGTGCTAGCCACCGGTCTTACGAGCAGTACTTC. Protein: CSASHRSYEQYF.

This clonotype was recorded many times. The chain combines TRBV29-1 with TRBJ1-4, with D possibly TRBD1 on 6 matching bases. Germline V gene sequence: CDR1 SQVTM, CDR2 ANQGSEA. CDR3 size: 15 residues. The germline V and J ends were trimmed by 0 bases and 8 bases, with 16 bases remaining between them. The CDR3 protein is CSVEERGGRGEKLFF. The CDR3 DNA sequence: TGCAGCGTTGAAGAAAGGGGGGGCCGTGGGGAAAAACTGTTTTTT.

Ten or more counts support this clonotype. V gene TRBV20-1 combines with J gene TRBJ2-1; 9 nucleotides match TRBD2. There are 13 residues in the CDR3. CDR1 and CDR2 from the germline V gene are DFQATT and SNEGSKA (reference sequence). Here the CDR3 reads CRARLAALNEQFF. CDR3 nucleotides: TGCAGGGCCCGACTAGCGGCCCTCAATGAGCAGTTCTTC.